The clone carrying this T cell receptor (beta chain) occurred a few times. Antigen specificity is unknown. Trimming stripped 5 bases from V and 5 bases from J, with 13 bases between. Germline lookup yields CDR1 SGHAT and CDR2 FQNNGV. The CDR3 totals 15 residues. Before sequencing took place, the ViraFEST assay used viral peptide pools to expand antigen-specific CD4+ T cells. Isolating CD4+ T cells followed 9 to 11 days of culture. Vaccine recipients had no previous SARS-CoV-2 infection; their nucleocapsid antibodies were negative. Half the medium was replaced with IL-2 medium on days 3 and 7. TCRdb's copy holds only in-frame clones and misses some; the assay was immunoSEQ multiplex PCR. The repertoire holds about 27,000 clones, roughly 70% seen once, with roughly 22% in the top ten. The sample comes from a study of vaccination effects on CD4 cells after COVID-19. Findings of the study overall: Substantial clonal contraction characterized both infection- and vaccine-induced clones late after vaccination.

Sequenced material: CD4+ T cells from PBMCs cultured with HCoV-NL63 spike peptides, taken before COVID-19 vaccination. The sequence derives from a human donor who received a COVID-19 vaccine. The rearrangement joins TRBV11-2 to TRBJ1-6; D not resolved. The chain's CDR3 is CASSPPAGHNSPLHF. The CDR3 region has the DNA TGTGCCAGCAGCCCACCAGCAGGCCATAATTCACCCCTCCACTTT.